This paragraph reports one TCR beta chain. After removal of 4 bases from V and 8 bases from J, the junction contained 13 bases not matched to a gene. CDR1 is SGHNT and CDR2 is YYREEE in the germline V gene (reference sequence). This CDR3 contains 18 residues. Adults between roughly 18 and 89 years of age took part from about two dozen US areas. The sample comes from a study of blood T cell repertoires in COVID-19. The assay was immunoSEQ multiplex PCR, and TCRdb's table has in-frame clones only and misses some. The sample has 450,000 to 600,000 clones; around 87% are singletons. The sequenced sample consisted of PBMCs or T cells enriched from blood (not recorded which). This TCR came from a woman under 30 who had recovered from COVID-19. V usage is TRBV5-4 and J usage is TRBJ2-1; the match to TRBD2 covers 15 bases. The CDR3 DNA is TGTGCCAGCAGCCCCCCTCCGGGACTAGCGGGGGGATTGGATGAGCAGTTCTTC. Protein: CASSPPPGLAGGLDEQFF. The variable domain in full, with the rest retrieved from reference TRBV5-4 and TRBJ2-1, is ETGVTQSPTHLIKTRGQQVTLRCSSQSGHNTVSWYQQALGQGPQFIFQYYREEENGRGNFPPRFSGLQFPNYSSELNVNALELDDSALYLCASSPPPGLAGGLDEQFFGPGTRLTVL.